These 5 T cell receptor beta chains originate from one sample sequenced in a study of blood T cell repertoires in COVID-19. Profiled with immunoSEQ multiplex PCR; TCRdb holds only in-frame clones, not every one. The top ten clones hold roughly 7.5% of a sample with about 110,000 clones, around 74% of them seen once. Sample: peripheral blood. The receptors were gathered from a woman aged 55-70 years with acute or convalescent COVID-19.

This chain links TRBV18 with TRBJ1-4, with 7 bases that match TRBD1. The CDR3 has 14 residues. From germline, CDR1 is KGHSH and CDR2 LQKENI. J gave up 5 bases and V 6 bases, and 6 bases lay outside the gene matches. The CDR3 loop reads CASSRGQPNEKLFF. DNA for the CDR3: TGTGCCAGCTCGCGGGGACAGCCCAATGAAAAACTGTTTTTT.

J is TRBJ1-1 and V is TRBV12-5; 8 nucleotides align to TRBD1. Germline V gene data show CDR1 as LGHNT and CDR2 as FRNRAP. The CDR3 contains 15 residues. Germline trimming cut 1 base from V and 3 bases from J; bases unmatched to any gene: 4. The CDR3 loop reads CASGLGRGPDTEAFF. In DNA form, the CDR3 reads TGTGCTAGTGGTTTGGGCAGGGGGCCGGACACTGAAGCTTTCTTT.

The rearrangement links TRBV7-2 to TRBJ1-2; 8 nucleotides align to TRBD1. This CDR3 is built from 14 residues. V dropped 3 bases and J dropped 6; count of bases not matched to a gene: 6. Looked up from germline, CDR1 is SGHTA and CDR2 is FQGNSA. The CDR3 nucleotides are TGTGCCAGCAGCTTCGACAGGGGAAGAAATGGCTACACCTTC. Translation gives CASSFDRGRNGYTF.

The rearrangement uses TRBV4-2 and TRBJ1-6, with D unresolved. V was shortened by 0 bases and J by 8 bases, with 8 bases between the two germline ends. The CDR3 extends over 14 amino acids. The V gene's germline CDR1 is LGHNA and CDR2 YNFKEQ. CDR3 in amino acids: CASSQEGRHSPLHF. The CDR3 DNA sequence: TGTGCCAGCAGCCAAGAGGGCAGACATTCACCCCTCCACTTT.

The chain uses TRBV28 and TRBJ1-1; 8 bases fit TRBD1. From germline, CDR1 is MDHEN and CDR2 SYDVKM. With V trimmed by 3 bases and J by 4 bases, 13 bases remained unmatched. The CDR3 runs to 17 residues. The CDR3 loop reads CASSLGVAGGWSTEAFF. The CDR3 DNA follows: TGTGCCAGCAGTTTGGGGGTGGCAGGGGGCTGGAGCACTGAAGCTTTCTTT.